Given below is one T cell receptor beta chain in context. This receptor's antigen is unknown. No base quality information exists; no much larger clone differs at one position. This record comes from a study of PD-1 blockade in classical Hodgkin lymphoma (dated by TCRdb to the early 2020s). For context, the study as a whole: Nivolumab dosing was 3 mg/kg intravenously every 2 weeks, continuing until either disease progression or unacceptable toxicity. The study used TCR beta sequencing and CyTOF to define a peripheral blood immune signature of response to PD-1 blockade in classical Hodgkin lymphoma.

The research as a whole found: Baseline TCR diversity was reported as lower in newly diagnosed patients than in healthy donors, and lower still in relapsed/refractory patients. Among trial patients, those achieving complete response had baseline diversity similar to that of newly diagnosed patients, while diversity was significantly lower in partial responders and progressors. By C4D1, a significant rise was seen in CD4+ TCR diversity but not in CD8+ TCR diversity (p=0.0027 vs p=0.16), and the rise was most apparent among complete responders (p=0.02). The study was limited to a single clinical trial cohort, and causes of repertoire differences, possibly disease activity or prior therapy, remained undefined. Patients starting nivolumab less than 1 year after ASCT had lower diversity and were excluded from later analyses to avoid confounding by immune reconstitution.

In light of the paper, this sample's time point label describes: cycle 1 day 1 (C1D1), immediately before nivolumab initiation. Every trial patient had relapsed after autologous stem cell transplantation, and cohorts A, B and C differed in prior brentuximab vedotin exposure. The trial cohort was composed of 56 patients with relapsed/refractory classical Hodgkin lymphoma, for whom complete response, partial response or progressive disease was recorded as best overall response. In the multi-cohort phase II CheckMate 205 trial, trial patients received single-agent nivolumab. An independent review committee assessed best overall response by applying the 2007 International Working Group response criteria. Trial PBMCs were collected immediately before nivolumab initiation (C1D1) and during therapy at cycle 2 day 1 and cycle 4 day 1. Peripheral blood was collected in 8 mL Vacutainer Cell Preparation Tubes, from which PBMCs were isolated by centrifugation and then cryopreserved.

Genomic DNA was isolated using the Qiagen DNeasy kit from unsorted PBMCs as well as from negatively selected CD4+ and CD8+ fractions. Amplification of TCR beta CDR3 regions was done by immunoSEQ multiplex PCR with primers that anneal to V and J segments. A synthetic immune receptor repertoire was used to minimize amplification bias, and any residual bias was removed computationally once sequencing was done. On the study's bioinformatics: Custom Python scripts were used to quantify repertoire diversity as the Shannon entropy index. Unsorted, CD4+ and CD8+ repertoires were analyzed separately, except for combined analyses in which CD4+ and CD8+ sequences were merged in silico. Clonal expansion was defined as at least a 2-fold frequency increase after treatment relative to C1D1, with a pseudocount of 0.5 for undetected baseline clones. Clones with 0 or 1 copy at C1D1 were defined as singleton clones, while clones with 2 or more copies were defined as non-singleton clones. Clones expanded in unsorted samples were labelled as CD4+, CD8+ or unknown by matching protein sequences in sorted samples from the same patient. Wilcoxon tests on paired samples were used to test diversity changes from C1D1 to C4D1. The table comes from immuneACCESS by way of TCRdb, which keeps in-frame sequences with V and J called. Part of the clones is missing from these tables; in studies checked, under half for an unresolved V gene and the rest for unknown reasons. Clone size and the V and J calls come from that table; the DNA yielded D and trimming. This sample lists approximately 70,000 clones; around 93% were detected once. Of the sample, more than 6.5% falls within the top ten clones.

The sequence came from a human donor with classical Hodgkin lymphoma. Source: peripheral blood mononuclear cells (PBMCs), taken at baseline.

The DNA is as follows: TGTGCCTGGACAGGGGGGAATGAAAAACTGTTTTTT. This sequence encodes CAWTGGNEKLFF. The rearrangement joined TRBV30 to TRBJ1-4, with 7 central nucleotides matching TRBD1. Its CDR3 holds 12 amino acids, cysteine through phenylalanine. Only CDR3 DNA remains: 36 bases, in frame from the first base. V and J are trimmed by 4 bases and 5 bases, and the gene matches miss 1 base of the junction. The germline V gene (reference sequence) specifies GTSNPN as CDR1 and SVGIG as CDR2.